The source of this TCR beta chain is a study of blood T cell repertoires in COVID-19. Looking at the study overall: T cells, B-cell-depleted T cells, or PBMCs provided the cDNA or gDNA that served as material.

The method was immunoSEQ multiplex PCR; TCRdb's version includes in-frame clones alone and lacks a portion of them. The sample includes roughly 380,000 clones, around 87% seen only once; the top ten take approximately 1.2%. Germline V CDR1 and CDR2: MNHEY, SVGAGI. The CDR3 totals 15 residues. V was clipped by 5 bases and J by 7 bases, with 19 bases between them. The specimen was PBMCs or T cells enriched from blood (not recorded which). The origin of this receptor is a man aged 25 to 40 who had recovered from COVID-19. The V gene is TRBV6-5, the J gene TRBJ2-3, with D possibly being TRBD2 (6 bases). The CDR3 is CASSSPGTGLNTQYF. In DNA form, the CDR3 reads TGTGCCAGCAGTAGCCCCGGGACTGGCTTGAATACGCAGTATTTT.